The 16 T cell receptor beta chains reported below all come from one sample, sequenced in a study of early T cells in non-severe SARS-CoV-2 infection. TCRdb reanalysed the 5' RACE reads using MiXCR and keeps one entry per CDR3 protein. The sample lists tens of thousands of distinct CDR3 sequences, about 4.3% seen once, with around 17% in the top ten. The source material was whole blood. The receptors were sampled from an adult who was a healthcare worker with PCR-confirmed SARS-CoV-2 infection or an uninfected control (not recorded which).

This clonotype was seen repeatedly, ten times or more. This sequence joins TRBV6-6 and TRBJ1-6; TRBD1 agrees at 7 bases. Germline CDR1 reads MNHNY; CDR2 reads SVGAGI (reference sequence). This CDR3 is built from 16 residues. The J segment lost 7 bases and the V segment lost 7 bases, leaving 13 bases of the junction unmatched. The CDR3 spells CASTPHRTGTNSPLHF. For the CDR3, the DNA is TGTGCCAGCACACCACACCGGACAGGAACCAATTCACCCCTCCACTTT.

This clonotype was found a few times. The rearrangement uses TRBV5-1 and TRBJ1-2; D not resolved. This CDR3 has 13 residues. The germline CDR1 and CDR2 sequences are SGHRS and YFSETQ. V was shortened by 4 bases and J by 8 bases, with 15 bases between the two germline ends. The CDR3 sequence is CASSPDGRDGYTF. Written as DNA, the CDR3 is TGCGCCAGCAGCCCTGACGGCCGCGACGGCTACACCTTC.

This clonotype was detected ten times or more. V is TRBV11-3 and J is TRBJ2-2; weak D call: TRBD1 (6 bases). The CDR3 length is 14 residues. V gave up 5 bases and J gave up 4 bases, with 11 bases separating them. From germline, CDR1 is SGHNT and CDR2 YENEEA. The CDR3 loop is CASSPRTVTGELFF. CDR3 nucleotides: TGTGCCAGCAGCCCCCGGACAGTCACCGGGGAGCTGTTTTTT.

This clonotype is deemed large. The junction differs from germline at one of its ends, possibly a read error. This chain links TRBV9 with TRBJ1-5; D possibly corresponds to TRBD1 (6 bases). This CDR3 has 14 amino acids. The V gene's germline CDR1 is SGDLS and CDR2 YYNGEE. The DNA for the CDR3 is TGTGCCAGTAGCGGGGGCGCGAGCAATCAGCCCCAGCATTTT. Its protein is CASSGGASNQPQHF.

The chain links TRBV20-1 to TRBJ2-3; 8 positions agree with TRBD1. V gave up 4 bases and J gave up 3 bases; unmatched junction bases: 9. The germline V gene has CDR1 DFQATT and CDR2 SNEGSKA (reference sequence). CDR3 length equals 15 residues. The CDR3 protein is CSAIPTGGTTDTQYF. In DNA form, the CDR3 reads TGCAGTGCTATACCCACAGGGGGGACGACAGATACGCAGTATTTT.

This clonotype showed up just a few times. The chain combines TRBV14 with TRBJ2-1; 8 nucleotides match TRBD1. The CDR3 sequence is 16 residues long. Germline V CDR1 and CDR2: SGHDN, FVKESK. V shed 1 base, J shed 5 bases, and the junction held 7 bases outside the gene matches. CDR3 region: CASSQVVTGAHNEQFF. The CDR3 DNA reads TGTGCCAGCAGCCAAGTTGTGACAGGGGCCCACAATGAGCAGTTCTTC.

Ten or more counts support this clonotype. In DNA form, the CDR3 reads TGTGCCAGCAGCTTAATTGCGGGGACCGGGGAGCTGTTTTTT. This encodes CASSLIAGTGELFF. This chain links TRBV7-7 with TRBJ2-2; D possibly corresponds to TRBD2 (6 bases). V was shortened by 2 bases and J by 5 bases, with 9 bases between the two germline ends. The CDR3 extends over 14 amino acids. Germline loops: CDR1 SSHAT, CDR2 FNYEAQ (reference sequence).

The CDR3 nucleotides are TGTGCCTGGAGTCTGGGGGGCCAAGGAACCGGGGAGCTGTTTTTT. This translates into CAWSLGGQGTGELFF. The rearrangement uses TRBV30 and TRBJ2-2; D assignment may be TRBD1 or TRBD2 (6 bases each). The CDR3 runs to 15 residues. CDR1 is GTSNPN and CDR2 is SVGIG in the germline V gene (reference sequence). The V and J ends lost 2 bases and 5 bases respectively, with 15 bases between them. The complete variable domain, with remaining parts taken from reference TRBV30 and TRBJ2-2, reads SQTIHQWPATLVQPVGSPLSLECTVEGTSNPNLYWYRQAAGRGLQLLFYSVGIGQISSEVPQNLSASRPQDRQFILSSKKLLLSDSGFYLCAWSLGGQGTGELFFGEGSRLTVL.

This clonotype has at least ten counts. The rearrangement links TRBV27 to TRBJ2-1; the match to TRBD2 covers 7 bases. The CDR3 consists of 15 residues. Germline V gene sequence: CDR1 MNHEY, CDR2 SMNVEV (reference sequence). The V gene end was trimmed by 2 bases and the J gene end by 5 bases; junction bases not matched to a gene: 6. Written as DNA, the CDR3 is TGTGCCAGCAGTTTAGGGCGGGGGAGAAACAATGAGCAGTTCTTC. Translation: CASSLGRGRNNEQFF.

Ten or more counts support this clonotype. CDR3 sequence (DNA): TGCGCCAGCAGCCAAGAGATAGTAGAGACCCAGTACTTC. Translating it yields CASSQEIVETQYF. The rearrangement joins TRBV4-3 to TRBJ2-5; D is uncertain. Looked up from germline, CDR1 is LGHNA and CDR2 is YSLEER. The CDR3 length is 13 residues. V was clipped by 0 bases and J by 4 bases, with 6 bases between them.

This clonotype was counted ten times or more. The rearrangement joins TRBV29-1 to TRBJ2-1; no definite D call. Trimming shortened V by 0 bases and J by 5 bases, and 8 bases separated the two germline ends. The CDR3 loop spans 13 amino acids. Germline loops: CDR1 SQVTM, CDR2 ANQGSEA. The CDR3 is CSVEDWQNNEQFF. The CDR3 DNA reads TGCAGCGTTGAAGATTGGCAAAACAATGAGCAGTTCTTC.

This clonotype was detected only a few times. The chain uses TRBV12-3 or TRBV12-4 and TRBJ2-7; possible D gene TRBD2, 6 bases. There are 17 residues in the CDR3. The germline V and J ends were trimmed by 2 bases and 1 base, with 18 bases remaining between them. The CDR3 is CASSLIVSGARSYEQYF. The CDR3 nucleotides read TGTGCCAGCAGTTTAATTGTCTCGGGAGCCCGATCCTACGAGCAGTACTTC.

This clonotype came up a few times. This chain links TRBV19 with TRBJ2-3; no definite D call. Germline V gives CDR1 LNHDA, CDR2 SQIVND (reference sequence). V lost 2 bases and J lost 4, with 16 bases in between. This CDR3 spans 16 amino acids. The CDR3: CASSIRRGSEADTQYF. Written as DNA, the CDR3 is TGTGCCAGTAGTATACGCCGTGGCAGCGAGGCAGATACGCAGTATTTT. The full variable domain, completed using reference TRBV19 and TRBJ2-3, is DGGITQSPKYLFRKEGQNVTLSCEQNLNHDAMYWYRQDPGQGLRLIYYSQIVNDFQKGDIAEGYSVSREKKESFPLTVTSAQKNPTAFYLCASSIRRGSEADTQYFGPGTRLTVL.

This clonotype is deemed medium-sized. The rearrangement links TRBV20-1 to TRBJ2-3; D may be TRBD2 (5 bases). The CDR3 runs 14 residues. Germline assignment: CDR1 DFQATT and CDR2 SNEGSKA (reference sequence). Trimming removed 6 bases at V and 0 bases at J, with 13 bases between. The CDR3 loop is CSASRTASTDTQYF. Written as DNA, the CDR3 is TGCAGTGCAAGCAGGACTGCTAGCACAGATACGCAGTATTTT.

The table lists this clonotype with many counts. The CDR3 DNA follows: TGCGCCAGCAGGCGAGCGGGGGGAGATACGCAGTATTTT. Translating it yields CASRRAGGDTQYF. The gene calls are TRBV4-1 and TRBJ2-3; 9 bases align to TRBD2. V shed 6 bases, J shed 5 bases, and the junction held 3 bases outside the gene matches. The length of the CDR3 is 13 residues. The germline CDR1 and CDR2 sequences are MGHRA and YSYEKL.

This rearrangement joins TRBV20-1 to TRBJ2-4, with 7 nucleotides matching TRBD1. Trimming took 6 bases from V and 3 from J; bases not matched to a gene: 11. There are 15 residues in the CDR3. CDR1 is DFQATT, CDR2 SNEGSKA, per germline (reference sequence). The CDR3 here is CSAESQGDGKNIQYF. CDR3 bases: TGCAGTGCCGAATCTCAGGGGGACGGCAAAAACATTCAGTACTTC.